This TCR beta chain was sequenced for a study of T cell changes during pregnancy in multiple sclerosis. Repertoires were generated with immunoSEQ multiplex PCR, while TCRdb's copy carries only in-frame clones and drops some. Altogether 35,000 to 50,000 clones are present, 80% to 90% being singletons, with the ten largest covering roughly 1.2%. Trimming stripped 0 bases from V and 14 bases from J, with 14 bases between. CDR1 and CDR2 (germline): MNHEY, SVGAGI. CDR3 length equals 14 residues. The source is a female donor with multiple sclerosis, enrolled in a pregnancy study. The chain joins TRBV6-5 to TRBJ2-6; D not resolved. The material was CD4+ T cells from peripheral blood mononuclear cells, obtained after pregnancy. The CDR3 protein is CASSYSRSPPLLTF. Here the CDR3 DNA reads TGTGCCAGCAGTTACTCGCGGAGTCCCCCCCTCCTGACTTTC.